This record concerns one T cell receptor (beta chain) sequence. Original processing notes: For nucleated cells, counts were estimated from reference gene primer amplification. This table comes from immunoSEQ multiplex PCR, and its TCRdb copy is limited to in-frame clones, with some not included. V and J calls and clone size come straight from that table; D and trimming were deduced from the DNA. The sample holds more than 300,000 clones, nearly 90% seen once. Seattle's enrolled individuals joined amid active infection and were then monitored longitudinally. This CDR3 contains 13 residues. CDR1 is SGHTA and CDR2 is FQGTGA in the germline V gene. The germline V and J ends were trimmed by 9 bases and 2 bases, with 13 bases remaining between them. These data come from a study of blood T cell repertoires in COVID-19. For the study at large: From the United States, Italy and Spain came samples of acute and convalescent COVID-19.

The sequencing sample was made of peripheral blood. This clonotype was sampled from a woman in her forties with COVID-19, enrolled during active disease. The rearrangement joins TRBV7-3 to TRBJ2-5; D remains unclear. The CDR3 loop reads CASSRYFQETQYF. CDR3 coding DNA: TGTGCCAGTTCTAGGTATTTTCAAGAGACCCAGTACTTC.